This T cell receptor (beta chain) originates from a study of OX40 agonist ivuxolimab in advanced cancers. Study information: With ivuxolimab, an agonistic anti-OX40 (CD134) antibody, patients were treated.

This clone was seen once. Its antigen is undetermined. Overall study findings and caveats: On average, CD8+ T cells showed a greater number of expanded clones than CD4+. Relatively little clonal expansion, among the lowest observed, appeared in partial responders at 0.1-3.0 mg/kg. Among the nonresponders, some also had low normalized T-cell clonal expansion.

The V and J ends lost 4 bases and 5 bases, in that order; junction bases with no gene match: 8. Germline CDR1 is MDHEN and CDR2 is SYDVKM. This CDR3 has 15 residues. Data came from immunoSEQ multiplex PCR; TCRdb stores just in-frame clones and leaves some out. Here the sample spans 75,000 to 90,000 clones, 80% to 90% being singletons. The sequence was collected from an adult with an advanced solid tumor such as melanoma, head and neck, liver or kidney cancer. V gene TRBV28 combines with J gene TRBJ2-5; the match to TRBD1 covers 9 bases. The source was CD4+ or CD8+ T cells sorted from blood, collected in a trial of the OX40 agonist ivuxolimab. This chain's CDR3 is CASSWVQGAWETQYF. The CDR3 DNA reads TGTGCCAGCAGTTGGGTACAGGGGGCTTGGGAGACCCAGTACTTC.